This T cell receptor (beta chain) was found in a study of blood T cells in healthy people across ages. Study observations and caveats: What prevented conclusive comparison of naive and antigen-experienced cells was that PBMCs were unsorted.

With respect to this clonotype: Its antigen is not known.

A second about 6 to 12 cycle PCR used barcoded and J-beta primers. TCRdb reprocessed the 5' RACE reads with MiXCR, giving one entry per CDR3 protein. The sample records around 1.7 million distinct CDR3 sequences, roughly 27% being singletons. The sequenced sample consisted of blood. This sequence originates from a woman aged 25-40 years in good health.

CDR3 sequence: CASSVSWGGGYTF. Written as DNA, the CDR3 is TGTGCCAGCAGCGTATCTTGGGGTGGCGGCTACACCTTC. The chain is built from TRBV9 and TRBJ1-2; D gene ambiguous. CDR3 length equals 13 residues. The V end lost 1 base, the J end lost 8 bases, and 12 bases lay between the germline ends. Germline V gene data show CDR1 as SGDLS and CDR2 as YYNGEE.